What follows are 14 T cell receptor beta chains derived from one specimen sequenced in a study of cytomegalovirus exposure and HLA in healthy donors. Amplification used 60 Vbeta primers and 13 Jbeta primers. Only in-frame clones appear in the TCRdb table, and some are missing; sequencing was by immunoSEQ multiplex PCR. The sample table sets out around 88,000 clones. The source material was PBMCs. The receptors stem from a girl aged 5-17 years in good health and CMV-seropositive.

The chain recombines TRBV4-2 with TRBJ2-7; tentatively, D is TRBD1 (7 bases). V shed 0 bases and J shed 2 bases, with 8 bases lying between them. This CDR3 is built from 14 residues. Germline lookup yields CDR1 LGHNA and CDR2 YNFKEQ. CDR3 nucleotide sequence: TGTGCCAGCAGCCAAGACAGGGGGGCCTACGAGCAGTACTTC. This translates into CASSQDRGAYEQYF.

This rearrangement joins TRBV7-6 to TRBJ2-3; 8 nucleotides align to TRBD2. The V and J ends lost 2 bases and 5 bases, in that order; junction bases with no gene match: 6. Germline assignment: CDR1 SGHVS and CDR2 FNYEAQ. The CDR3 extends over 15 amino acids. The CDR3 DNA is TGTGCCAGCAGCTTATCGGGGGGGCCAGGAGATACGCAGTATTTT. Translated: CASSLSGGPGDTQYF.

The chain links TRBV4-1 to TRBJ1-3, with 8 bases fitting TRBD1. The CDR3 sequence is 15 residues long. Germline V gives CDR1 MGHRA, CDR2 YSYEKL. J lost 5 bases, V lost 2 bases, and 5 bases had no gene match. The CDR3 loop reads CASSQSQGARNTIYF. Here the CDR3 DNA reads TGCGCCAGCAGCCAATCTCAGGGGGCAAGAAACACCATATATTTT.

V is TRBV2 and J is TRBJ1-2; the match to TRBD1 covers 8 bases. V lost 7 bases, J lost 3 bases, and 4 bases stayed unmatched. The CDR3 is 13 residues long. Germline lookup yields CDR1 SNHLY and CDR2 FYNNEI. CDR3 residues: CASTVQGDYGYTF. The CDR3 nucleotides read TGTGCCAGCACCGTACAGGGGGACTATGGCTACACCTTC.

The rearrangement joins TRBV28 to TRBJ2-3; 12 bases agree with TRBD1. V lost 5 bases and J lost 4; bases outside the gene matches: 4. The CDR3 extends over 15 amino acids. Germline assignment: CDR1 MDHEN and CDR2 SYDVKM. The CDR3 DNA follows: TGTGCCAGCAGTCCCGGGACAGGGGGCGCAGATACGCAGTATTTT. As protein: CASSPGTGGADTQYF.

The chain recombines TRBV4-3 with TRBJ2-1, with unresolved D. The germline V and J ends were trimmed by 0 bases and 4 bases, with 4 bases remaining between them. The V gene's germline CDR1 is LGHNA and CDR2 YSLEER. The CDR3 is 13 amino acids. Written as DNA, the CDR3 is TGCGCCAGCAGCCAAGACTTATACAATGAGCAGTTCTTC. Translated: CASSQDLYNEQFF.

The chain combines TRBV7-2 with TRBJ2-5; possibly TRBD2 for D (6 bases). The V end lost 4 bases, the J end lost 9 bases, and 18 bases lay between the germline ends. CDR3 size: 14 residues. Germline CDR1 reads SGHTA; CDR2 reads FQGNSA. The CDR3 sequence: CASSYSPGLLPQYF. Here the CDR3 DNA reads TGTGCCAGCAGCTACTCCCCGGGACTTCTGCCCCAGTACTTC.

This chain uses TRBV4-1 with TRBJ1-5; 10 nucleotides line up with TRBD1. CDR1 is MGHRA and CDR2 is YSYEKL in the germline V gene. With V trimmed by 4 bases and J by 4 bases, 7 bases remained unmatched. The CDR3 runs to 16 residues. For the CDR3, the DNA is TGCGCCAGCAGCCCGGACCGGGACAGGGGTAATCAGCCCCAGCATTTT. Amino acids: CASSPDRDRGNQPQHF.

This sequence joins TRBV27 and TRBJ1-2; 10 nucleotides agree with TRBD1. This CDR3 has 15 amino acids. J lost 2 bases, V lost 4 bases, and 4 bases had no gene match. Germline V gives CDR1 MNHEY, CDR2 SMNVEV (reference sequence). The CDR3 DNA reads TGTGCCAGCAGTTCCTGGACAGGGGGGAACTATGGCTACACCTTC. Protein: CASSSWTGGNYGYTF.

V gene TRBV2 combines with J gene TRBJ1-5, with D possibly TRBD1 on 6 matching bases. The germline V gene has CDR1 SNHLY and CDR2 FYNNEI. The CDR3 covers 14 residues. Trimming shortened V by 0 bases and J by 5 bases, and 8 bases separated the two germline ends. The DNA of the CDR3 is TGTGCCAGCAGTGAAGCGTGGGGGCATCAGCCCCAGCATTTT. This codes for CASSEAWGHQPQHF.

V and J are TRBV5-4 and TRBJ2-5; 9 bases line up with TRBD2. The germline gives CDR1 SGHNT, CDR2 YYREEE (reference sequence). This CDR3 region has 15 residues. The V and J ends lost 4 bases and 1 base, in that order; junction bases with no gene match: 5. The CDR3 nucleotides are TGTGCCAGCAGCGTAGCGGGGGCCCCCCAAGAGACCCAGTACTTC. Its protein product is CASSVAGAPQETQYF.

The chain combines TRBV10-3 with TRBJ2-5, with D tentatively TRBD1 (6 bases). The germline gives CDR1 ENHRY, CDR2 SYGVKD. The CDR3 extends over 14 amino acids. V lost 6 bases to trimming and J lost 5 bases, with 16 bases between them. DNA of the CDR3: TGTGCCATCAGATCGGGTTCAGGGGCGGAGACCCAGTACTTC. It encodes CAIRSGSGAETQYF.

V usage is TRBV4-3 and J usage is TRBJ1-1; D gene uncertain. Germline V gives CDR1 LGHNA, CDR2 YSLEER. V was cut by 0 bases and J by 5 bases, with 10 bases left in between. The length of the CDR3 is 14 residues. Here the CDR3 reads CASSQEVRLTEAFF. The DNA for the CDR3 is TGCGCCAGCAGCCAAGAAGTCCGACTTACTGAAGCTTTCTTT.

The DNA for the CDR3 is TGCAGCGTTGTGGACAGGAGGGAGGAAAACGAGCAGTACTTC. Encoded protein: CSVVDRREENEQYF. The genes are TRBV29-1 and TRBJ2-7; D perhaps matches TRBD1 (7 bases). The CDR3 length is 14 residues. Trimming took off 4 bases at V and 5 bases at J, with 18 bases between the two ends. CDR1 is SQVTM and CDR2 is ANQGSEA in the germline V gene.